These T cell receptor beta chains were read from a single sample in a study of T cell repertoires in cytomegalovirus infection. These receptors lack a known antigen. MiXCR, run by TCRdb on the reads, gives a single entry per CDR3 protein. The sample includes fewer than 950,000 distinct CDR3 sequences, over 25% seen only once; the top ten take over 10%. Material: cultured CD8+ T cells from PBMCs, obtained from culture after CMV antigen stimulation. These TCRs come from a human donor in good health (CMV status not recorded). Some clones in this sample may be carry-over from other donors' samples. Both conserved end residues are part of each CDR3. D genes are given only for firm matches. Some rows mark clone size as missing; the rest say once, few, many or name a class of expanded clone.

j_call: TRBJ2-7; cdr3_length: 16; clone_size: -; v_call: TRBV4-1; d_call: -; cdr3_aa: CASSQTGGTLQYEQYF; cdr3_nt: TGCGCCAGCAGCCAAACCGGAGGGACTTTACAATACGAGCAGTACTTC
j_call: TRBJ2-7; cdr3_length: 14; clone_size: -; v_call: TRBV7-6; d_call: -; cdr3_aa: CASSLEGDSYEQYF; cdr3_nt: TGTGCCAGCAGCTTAGAGGGCGACTCCTACGAGCAGTACTTC
j_call: TRBJ2-3; cdr3_length: 15; clone_size: few; v_call: TRBV27; d_call: -; cdr3_aa: CASSPILTLTDTQYF; cdr3_nt: TGTGCCAGCAGTCCTATTTTAACCCTCACAGATACGCAGTATTTT
j_call: TRBJ1-6; cdr3_length: 16; clone_size: few; v_call: TRBV4-1; d_call: -; cdr3_aa: CASSQDKPGVNSPLHF; cdr3_nt: TGCGCCAGCAGCCAAGATAAGCCAGGGGTCAATTCACCCCTCCACTTT
j_call: TRBJ2-1; cdr3_length: 19; clone_size: -; v_call: TRBV5-1; d_call: -; cdr3_aa: CASSPGLYIILSSYNEQFF; cdr3_nt: TGCGCCAGCAGCCCCGGGCTCTATATCATTTTGAGCTCCTACAATGAGCAGTTCTTC
j_call: TRBJ2-7; cdr3_length: 14; clone_size: -; v_call: TRBV19; d_call: TRBD1; cdr3_aa: CASNPGQGQSQQYF; cdr3_nt: TGTGCCAGTAATCCGGGACAGGGGCAATCCCAGCAGTACTTC
j_call: TRBJ2-1; cdr3_length: 15; clone_size: -; v_call: TRBV5-1; d_call: TRBD1; cdr3_aa: CASSLMGQGWNEQFF; cdr3_nt: TGCGCCAGCAGCTTGATGGGACAGGGTTGGAATGAGCAGTTCTTC
j_call: TRBJ2-3; cdr3_length: 14; clone_size: few; v_call: TRBV5-1; d_call: -; cdr3_aa: CASSTRHDTDTQYF; cdr3_nt: TGCGCCAGCAGCACAAGACATGACACAGATACGCAGTATTTT
j_call: TRBJ2-1; cdr3_length: 17; clone_size: -; v_call: TRBV4-2; d_call: TRBD1; cdr3_aa: CASSQPALATGDGEQFF; cdr3_nt: TGTGCCAGCAGCCAGCCTGCCTTGGCGACAGGGGATGGTGAGCAGTTCTTC
j_call: TRBJ2-5; cdr3_length: 18; clone_size: -; v_call: TRBV6-2/TRBV6-3; d_call: -; cdr3_aa: CASSSGPPMKLGQETQYF; cdr3_nt: TGTGCCAGCAGTTCTGGGCCCCCGATGAAACTAGGCCAAGAGACCCAGTACTTC
j_call: TRBJ2-3; cdr3_length: 15; clone_size: -; v_call: TRBV29-1; d_call: TRBD2; cdr3_aa: CSVEASGQSTDTQYF; cdr3_nt: TGCAGCGTTGAGGCTAGCGGGCAATCCACAGATACGCAGTATTTT
j_call: TRBJ2-2; cdr3_length: 16; clone_size: few; v_call: TRBV5-4; d_call: -; cdr3_aa: CASSFSAGTYTGELFF; cdr3_nt: TGTGCCAGCAGCTTCTCGGCAGGCACTTACACCGGGGAGCTGTTTTTT
j_call: TRBJ1-3; cdr3_length: 18; clone_size: few; v_call: TRBV6-5; d_call: -; cdr3_aa: CASSPLPRPASSGNTIYF; cdr3_nt: TGTGCCAGCAGTCCCCTGCCCCGGCCGGCGAGCTCTGGAAACACCATATATTTT
j_call: TRBJ2-2; cdr3_length: 15; clone_size: -; v_call: TRBV11-2; d_call: -; cdr3_aa: CASSPRGQNTGELFF; cdr3_nt: TGTGCCAGCAGCCCACGGGGACAGAACACCGGGGAGCTGTTTTTT
j_call: TRBJ1-2; cdr3_length: 16; clone_size: -; v_call: TRBV12-3/TRBV12-4; d_call: -; cdr3_aa: CASTPNPRSLDYGYTF; cdr3_nt: TGTGCCAGCACTCCGAACCCCAGGTCCCTGGACTATGGCTACACCTTC
j_call: TRBJ2-3; cdr3_length: 20; clone_size: few; v_call: TRBV28; d_call: TRBD2; cdr3_aa: CASSFSGLAGGPLITDTQYF; cdr3_nt: TGTGCCAGCAGTTTCTCGGGACTAGCGGGGGGCCCACTTATCACAGATACGCAGTATTTT
j_call: TRBJ1-2; cdr3_length: 13; clone_size: -; v_call: TRBV23-1; d_call: -; cdr3_aa: CASSQEGINGYTF; cdr3_nt: TGCGCCAGCAGTCAAGAGGGAATCAATGGCTACACCTTC
j_call: TRBJ1-5; cdr3_length: 15; clone_size: once; v_call: TRBV10-3; d_call: -; cdr3_aa: CAISEWGDSNQPQHF; cdr3_nt: TGTGCCATCAGCGAGTGGGGGGATAGCAATCAGCCCCAGCATTTT
j_call: TRBJ2-5; cdr3_length: 12; clone_size: -; v_call: TRBV20-1; d_call: -; cdr3_aa: CSARTTEQTQYF; cdr3_nt: TGCAGTGCCCGGACTACCGAGCAGACCCAGTACTTC
j_call: TRBJ2-5; cdr3_length: 16; clone_size: few; v_call: TRBV7-9; d_call: TRBD2; cdr3_aa: CASSLAPTSVEETQYF; cdr3_nt: TGTGCCAGCAGCTTAGCCCCGACTAGCGTAGAGGAGACCCAGTACTTC
j_call: TRBJ2-5; cdr3_length: 15; clone_size: many; v_call: TRBV6-1; d_call: TRBD1; cdr3_aa: CASSSSFTGDRTQYF; cdr3_nt: TGTGCCAGCAGTAGCTCGTTCACAGGGGATCGGACCCAGTACTTC